A single sample is the source of the 14 T cell receptor beta chains below, sequenced in a study of blood T cell repertoires in COVID-19 (dated by TCRdb to between 2020 and 2021). The library was produced with the immunoSEQ multiplex PCR assay. In its TCRdb copy, this immuneACCESS table keeps in-frame sequences only and misses some clones. Where compared with another copy, unresolved V genes explain less than half of these, and the others have no known cause. The sample table records approximately 200,000 clones; approximately 91% of these occur just once. In total, the top ten clones hold approximately 1.1% of the sample. Sequencing was performed on peripheral blood. These receptors were obtained from a man younger than 45 with acute or convalescent COVID-19.

This CDR3 reads CASSLAAYGYTF. The DNA of the CDR3 is TGTGCCAGCAGTTTAGCGGCCTATGGCTACACCTTC. This chain connects TRBV28 to TRBJ1-2; D not certain. The CDR3 contains 12 residues. V lost 2 bases, J lost 4 bases, and 5 bases lay in between. CDR1 and CDR2 from the germline V gene are MDHEN and SYDVKM.

This chain joins TRBV12-3 or TRBV12-4 and TRBJ2-7; TRBD1 might be the D (5 bases). V dropped 5 bases and J dropped 1 base, with 9 bases sitting between them. The CDR3 loop spans 13 amino acids. The DNA for the CDR3 is TGTGCCAGCAGTCTGACAGTTTCCTACGAGCAGTACTTC. It is translated as CASSLTVSYEQYF.

This clone was counted a single time. V usage is TRBV13 and J usage is TRBJ2-3; D possibly corresponds to TRBD2 (5 bases). Germline V lookup: CDR1 PRHDT, CDR2 FYEKMQ (reference sequence). This CDR3 contains 12 residues. V lost 3 bases and J lost 5, with 6 bases in between. The CDR3 spells CASSLGRDTQYF. DNA for the CDR3: TGTGCCAGCAGCTTGGGGAGAGATACGCAGTATTTT.

The chain couples TRBV7-9 to TRBJ1-2; D is uncertain. The ends were cut back, 1 base at V and 4 bases at J, with 7 bases in the middle. The CDR3 length is 13 residues. Germline assignment: CDR1 SEHNR and CDR2 FQNEAQ (reference sequence). The CDR3 is CASSLGLLYGYTF. The DNA of the CDR3 is TGTGCCAGCAGCTTAGGGTTACTCTATGGCTACACCTTC.

The chain links TRBV7-9 to TRBJ1-2; D unclear. Deletions cut 5 bases from V and 7 bases from J, with 11 bases between. The CDR3 totals 12 residues. Germline V gene lookup returns CDR1 SEHNR and CDR2 FQNEAQ (reference sequence). The CDR3 DNA reads TGTGCCAGCAGCCCGGGAGCAGGTGGCTACACCTTC. Amino acid sequence: CASSPGAGGYTF.

The chain links TRBV12-3 or TRBV12-4 to TRBJ1-2, with 9 bases identical to TRBD1. This CDR3 spans 13 amino acids. V shed 1 base, J shed 6 bases, and the junction held 0 bases outside the gene matches. Here the CDR3 DNA reads TGTGCCAGCAGTTTAGGGACAGGGGATGGCTACACCTTC. It translates to CASSLGTGDGYTF.

The V gene is TRBV9, the J gene TRBJ2-7; TRBD1 matches 7 bases. The CDR3 extends over 14 amino acids. Per the germline V gene, CDR1 is SGDLS and CDR2 is YYNGEE. The V gene end was trimmed by 3 bases and the J gene end by 5 bases; junction bases not matched to a gene: 8. DNA for the CDR3: TGTGCCAGCAGCGCTACCGGGACAGCCCACGAGCAGTACTTC. As protein: CASSATGTAHEQYF.

The chain combines TRBV27 with TRBJ2-1; TRBD2 might be the D (5 bases). Trimming took off 4 bases at V and 6 bases at J, with 13 bases between the two ends. This CDR3 is 14 amino acids long. In germline, CDR1 is MNHEY, CDR2 SMNVEV (reference sequence). The chain's CDR3 is CASSSYGNGNEQFF. DNA of the CDR3: TGTGCCAGCAGTTCGTACGGGAACGGCAATGAGCAGTTCTTC.

V and J are TRBV10-1 and TRBJ1-6; D possibly corresponds to TRBD1 (5 bases). The CDR3 length is 14 residues. V was shortened by 4 bases and J by 7 bases, with 11 bases between the two germline ends. The germline gives CDR1 WNHNN, CDR2 SYGVQD (reference sequence). The CDR3 bases are TGCGCCAGCAGTGTTTACAGGATCAATTCACCCCTCCACTTT. This sequence encodes CASSVYRINSPLHF.

This chain uses TRBV6-5 with TRBJ1-1; D may be TRBD1 (5 bases). Germline-derived CDR1 and CDR2 are MNHEY and SVGAGI. V was clipped by 8 bases and J by 0 bases, with 13 bases between them. The CDR3 sequence is 14 residues long. The CDR3 DNA follows: TGTGCCAGCCACAAAGACAGTATGAACACTGAAGCTTTCTTT. This sequence encodes CASHKDSMNTEAFF.

The chain carries TRBV12-3 or TRBV12-4 and TRBJ2-7; D possibly corresponds to TRBD2 (6 bases). V lost 3 bases to trimming and J lost 6 bases, with 12 bases between them. This CDR3 is built from 13 residues. In DNA form, the CDR3 reads TGTGCCAGCAGTTTGACGGGAGTAGGCGAGCAGTACTTC. This codes for CASSLTGVGEQYF.

The chain recombines TRBV7-9 with TRBJ1-3; possible D gene TRBD1, 6 bases. Trimming cost V 6 bases and J 0 bases, with 15 bases left between them. The germline V gene has CDR1 SEHNR and CDR2 FQNEAQ (reference sequence). The CDR3 runs 16 residues. DNA of the CDR3: TGTGCCAGCAGTCAGATAGACAGGCACTCTGGAAACACCATATATTTT. Amino acids: CASSQIDRHSGNTIYF.

As DNA, the CDR3 is TGTGCCGGAGATGGACTAGCGGGAACAGATACGCAGTATTTT. Translated: CAGDGLAGTDTQYF. The chain uses TRBV2 and TRBJ2-3, with TRBD2 matching 12 bases. Germline loops: CDR1 SNHLY, CDR2 FYNNEI. CDR3 size: 14 residues. The trim removed 11 bases at V and 3 bases at J, leaving 6 bases unmatched.

Only one count was recorded for this clone. The DNA for the CDR3 is TGTGCCAGCAGCCTTCGAGTCATGAACACTGAAGCTTTCTTT. This codes for CASSLRVMNTEAFF. The chain recombines TRBV5-4 with TRBJ1-1; no clear D. The length of the CDR3 is 14 residues. Germline values: CDR1 SGHNT, CDR2 YYREEE (reference sequence). V shed 4 bases and J shed 0 bases, with 10 bases lying between them. Full variable domain (outside the CDR3, taken from reference TRBV5-4 and TRBJ1-1): ETGVTQSPTHLIKTRGQQVTLRCSSQSGHNTVSWYQQALGQGPQFIFQYYREEENGRGNFPPRFSGLQFPNYSSELNVNALELDDSALYLCASSLRVMNTEAFFGQGTRLTVV.